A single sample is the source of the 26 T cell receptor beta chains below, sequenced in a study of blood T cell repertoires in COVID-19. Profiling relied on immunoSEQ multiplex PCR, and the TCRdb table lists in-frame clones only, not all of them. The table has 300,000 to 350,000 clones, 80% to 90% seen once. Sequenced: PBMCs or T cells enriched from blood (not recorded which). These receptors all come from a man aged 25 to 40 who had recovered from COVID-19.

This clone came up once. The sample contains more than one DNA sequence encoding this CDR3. CDR3 DNA: TGTGCCAGCAGCTTCGGGACAGGGGTTAACTATGGCTACACCTTC. Translating it yields CASSFGTGVNYGYTF. The rearrangement links TRBV5-6 to TRBJ1-2, with 10 bases that match TRBD1. J was trimmed by 1 base and V by 2 bases; bases with no gene match: 2. The CDR3 length is 15 residues. The germline CDR1 and CDR2 sequences are SGHDT and YYEEEE.

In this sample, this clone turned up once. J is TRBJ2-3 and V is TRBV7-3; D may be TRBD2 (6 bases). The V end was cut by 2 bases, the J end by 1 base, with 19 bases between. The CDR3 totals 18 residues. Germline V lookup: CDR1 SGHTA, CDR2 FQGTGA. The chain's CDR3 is CASSLSGLLDGGTDTQYF. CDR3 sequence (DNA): TGTGCCAGCAGCTTATCGGGACTCCTTGATGGGGGCACAGATACGCAGTATTTT.

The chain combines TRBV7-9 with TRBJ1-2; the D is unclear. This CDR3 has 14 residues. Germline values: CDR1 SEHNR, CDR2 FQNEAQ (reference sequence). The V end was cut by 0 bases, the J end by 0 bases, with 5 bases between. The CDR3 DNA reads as TGTGCCAGCAGCTTAGCGGAGGCTAACTATGGCTACACCTTC. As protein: CASSLAEANYGYTF. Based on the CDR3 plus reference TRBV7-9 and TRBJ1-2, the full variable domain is DTGVSQNPRHKITKRGQNVTFRCDPISEHNRLYWYRQTLGQGPEFLTYFQNEAQLEKSRLLSDRFSAERPKGSFSTLEIQRTEQGDSAMYLCASSLAEANYGYTFGSGTRLTVV.

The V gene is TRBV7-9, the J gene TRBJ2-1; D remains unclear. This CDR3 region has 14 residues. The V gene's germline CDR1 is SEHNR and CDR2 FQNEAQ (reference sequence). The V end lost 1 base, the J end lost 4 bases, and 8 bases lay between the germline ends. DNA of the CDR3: TGTGCCAGCAGCTTAGGTCAGGTTTACAATGAGCAGTTCTTC. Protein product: CASSLGQVYNEQFF.

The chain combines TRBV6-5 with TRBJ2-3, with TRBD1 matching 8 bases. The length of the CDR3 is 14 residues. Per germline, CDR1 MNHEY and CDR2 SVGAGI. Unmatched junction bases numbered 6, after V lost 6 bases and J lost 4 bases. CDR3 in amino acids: CASRMDRVADTQYF. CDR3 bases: TGTGCCAGCAGGATGGACAGGGTCGCAGATACGCAGTATTTT.

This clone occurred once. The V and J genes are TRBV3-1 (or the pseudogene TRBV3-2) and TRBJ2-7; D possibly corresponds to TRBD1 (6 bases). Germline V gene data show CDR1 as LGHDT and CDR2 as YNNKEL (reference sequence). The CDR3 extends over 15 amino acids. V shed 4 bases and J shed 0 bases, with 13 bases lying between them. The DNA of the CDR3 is TGTGCCAGCAGCCGAACGACAGGACTCTCCTACGAGCAGTACTTC. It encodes CASSRTTGLSYEQYF.

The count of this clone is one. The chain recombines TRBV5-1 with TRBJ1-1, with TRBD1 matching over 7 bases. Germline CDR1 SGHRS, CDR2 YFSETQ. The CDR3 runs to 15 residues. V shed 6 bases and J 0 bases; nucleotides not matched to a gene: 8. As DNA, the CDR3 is TGCGCCAGCACGATCCCGGGACAGCTGAACACTGAAGCTTTCTTT. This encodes CASTIPGQLNTEAFF.

CDR3: CASSPIGQGAFYEQYF. Written as DNA, the CDR3 is TGTGCCAGCTCACCGATCGGACAGGGGGCGTTCTACGAGCAGTACTTC. This chain joins TRBV18 and TRBJ2-7; 11 bases align to TRBD1. The germline CDR1 and CDR2 sequences are KGHSH and LQKENI. Trimming cost V 3 bases and J 3 bases; bases outside gene matches: 7. CDR3 length equals 16 residues. The complete variable domain, with remaining parts taken from reference TRBV18 and TRBJ2-7, reads NAGVMQNPRHLVRRRGQEARLRCSPMKGHSHVYWYRQLPEEGLKFMVYLQKENIIDESGMPKERFSAEFPKEGPSILRIQQVVRGDSAAYFCASSPIGQGAFYEQYFGPGTRLTVT.

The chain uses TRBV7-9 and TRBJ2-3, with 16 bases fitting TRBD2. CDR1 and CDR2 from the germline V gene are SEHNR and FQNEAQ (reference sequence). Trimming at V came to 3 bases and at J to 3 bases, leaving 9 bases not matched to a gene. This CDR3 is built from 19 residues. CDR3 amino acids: CASSFGTSGGAWQTDTQYF. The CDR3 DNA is TGTGCCAGCAGCTTCGGGACTAGCGGGGGGGCCTGGCAGACAGATACGCAGTATTTT.

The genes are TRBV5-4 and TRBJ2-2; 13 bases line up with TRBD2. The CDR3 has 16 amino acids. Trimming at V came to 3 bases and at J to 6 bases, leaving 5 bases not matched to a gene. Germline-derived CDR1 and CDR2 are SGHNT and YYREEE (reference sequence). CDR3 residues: CASSSTSGGLAGELFF. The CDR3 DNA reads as TGTGCCAGCAGCTCGACTAGCGGGGGGTTGGCCGGGGAGCTGTTTTTT.

The chain's CDR3 is CASSLSSTGYEQYF. The CDR3 DNA follows: TGTGCCAGCAGCTTGTCTAGTACAGGTTACGAGCAGTACTTC. This rearrangement joins TRBV5-5 to TRBJ2-7; D possibly corresponds to TRBD1 (5 bases). CDR1 and CDR2 from the germline V gene are SGHKS and YYEKEE (reference sequence). This CDR3 is built from 14 residues. The V gene lost 1 base and the J gene lost 4 bases, with 12 bases spanning the gap.

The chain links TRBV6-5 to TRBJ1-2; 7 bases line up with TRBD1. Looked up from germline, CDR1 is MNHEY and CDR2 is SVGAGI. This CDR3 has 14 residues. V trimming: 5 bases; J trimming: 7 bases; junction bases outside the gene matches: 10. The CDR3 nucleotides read TGTGCCAGCAGTCGCCGGACAGGTGACGGTGGCTACACCTTC. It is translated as CASSRRTGDGGYTF.

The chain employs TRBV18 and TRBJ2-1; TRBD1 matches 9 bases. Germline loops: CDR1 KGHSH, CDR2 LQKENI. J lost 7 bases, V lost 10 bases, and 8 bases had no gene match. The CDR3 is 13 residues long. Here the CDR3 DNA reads TGTGCCACCACGACCGGGACAGGGAATGAGCAGTTCTTC. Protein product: CATTTGTGNEQFF.

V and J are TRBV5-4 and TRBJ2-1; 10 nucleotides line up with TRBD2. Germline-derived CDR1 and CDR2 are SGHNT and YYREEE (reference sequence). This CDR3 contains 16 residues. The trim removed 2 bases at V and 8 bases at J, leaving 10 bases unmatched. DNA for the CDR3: TGTGCCAGCAGCTTAGCAAGAAGCGGGGGGGCCTATGAGCAGTTCTTC. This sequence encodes CASSLARSGGAYEQFF.

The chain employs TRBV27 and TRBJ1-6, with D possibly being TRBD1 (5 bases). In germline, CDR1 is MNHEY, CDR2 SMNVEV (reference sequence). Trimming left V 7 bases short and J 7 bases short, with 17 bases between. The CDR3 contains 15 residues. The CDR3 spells CASTPRGTRNSPLHF. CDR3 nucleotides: TGTGCCAGCACCCCGCGCGGGACTCGGAATTCACCCCTCCACTTT.

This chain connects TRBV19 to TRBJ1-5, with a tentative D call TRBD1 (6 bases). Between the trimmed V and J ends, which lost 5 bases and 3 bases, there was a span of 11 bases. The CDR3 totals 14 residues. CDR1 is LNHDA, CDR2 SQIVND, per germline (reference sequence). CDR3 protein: CASSVQGFNQPQHF. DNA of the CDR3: TGTGCCAGTAGTGTACAGGGATTCAATCAGCCCCAGCATTTT.

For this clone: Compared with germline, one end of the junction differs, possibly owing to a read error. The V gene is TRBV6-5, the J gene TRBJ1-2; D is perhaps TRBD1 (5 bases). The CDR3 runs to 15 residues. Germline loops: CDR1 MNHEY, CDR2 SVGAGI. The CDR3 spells CASSYGGGGFYDYTF. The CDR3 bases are TGTGCCAGCAGTTACGGGGGGGGAGGGTTCTATGACTACACCTTC.

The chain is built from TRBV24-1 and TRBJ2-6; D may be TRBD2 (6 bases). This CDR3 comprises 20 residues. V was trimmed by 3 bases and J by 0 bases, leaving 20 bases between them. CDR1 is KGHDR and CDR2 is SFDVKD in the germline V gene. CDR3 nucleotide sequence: TGTGCCACCAGTGATACTGGAGGGGCAGGGCAATCCTCTGGGGCCAACGTCCTGACTTTC. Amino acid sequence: CATSDTGGAGQSSGANVLTF.

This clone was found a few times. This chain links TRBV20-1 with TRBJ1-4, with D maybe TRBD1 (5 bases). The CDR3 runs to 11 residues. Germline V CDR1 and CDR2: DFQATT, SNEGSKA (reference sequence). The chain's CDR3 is CSGRGSEKLFF. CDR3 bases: TGCAGCGGGCGGGGGAGCGAAAAACTGTTTTTT.

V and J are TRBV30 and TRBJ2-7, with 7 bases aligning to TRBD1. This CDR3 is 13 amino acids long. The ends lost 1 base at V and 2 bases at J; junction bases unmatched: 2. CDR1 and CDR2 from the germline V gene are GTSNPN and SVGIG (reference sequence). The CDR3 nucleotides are TGTGCCTGGAGTGAGGGGACAGCCTACGAGCAGTACTTC. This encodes CAWSEGTAYEQYF.

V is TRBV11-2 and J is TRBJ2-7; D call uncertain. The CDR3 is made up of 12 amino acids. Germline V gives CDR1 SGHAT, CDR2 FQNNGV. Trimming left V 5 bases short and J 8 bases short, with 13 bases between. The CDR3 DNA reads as TGTGCCAGCAGCCCCCGTGAGGTTCAGCAGTACTTC. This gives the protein CASSPREVQQYF.

In DNA, the CDR3 is TGTGCCAGCAGTGACCCTCGACAGGCCCCGAATGAAAAACTGTTTTTT. Protein product: CASSDPRQAPNEKLFF. This sequence joins TRBV6-1 and TRBJ1-4; tentative D call: TRBD1 (6 bases). This CDR3 has 16 residues. Germline CDR1 MNHNS, CDR2 SASEGT. The V end was cut by 3 bases, the J end by 5 bases, with 16 bases between.

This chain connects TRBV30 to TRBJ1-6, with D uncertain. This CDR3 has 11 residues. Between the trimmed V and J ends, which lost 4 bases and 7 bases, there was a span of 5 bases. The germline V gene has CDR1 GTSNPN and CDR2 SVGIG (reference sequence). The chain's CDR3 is CAWTVNSPLHF. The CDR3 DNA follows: TGTGCCTGGACAGTAAATTCACCCCTCCACTTT.

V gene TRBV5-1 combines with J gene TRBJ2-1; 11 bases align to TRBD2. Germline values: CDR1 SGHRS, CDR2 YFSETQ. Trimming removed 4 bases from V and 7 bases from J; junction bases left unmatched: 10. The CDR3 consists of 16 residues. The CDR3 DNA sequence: TGCGCCAGCAGCACGTCCACTAGCGGGGGCGCAAATGAGCAGTTCTTC. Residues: CASSTSTSGGANEQFF.

The CDR3 loop reads CATSLRLAGGREQYF. CDR3 DNA: TGTGCCACCAGCCTCCGACTAGCGGGGGGGCGCGAGCAGTACTTC. The chain recombines TRBV15 with TRBJ2-7; 14 nucleotides match TRBD2. CDR1 and CDR2 (germline): LNHNV, YYDKDF (reference sequence). V was clipped by 5 bases and J by 6 bases; unmatched bases: 6. The CDR3 consists of 15 residues.

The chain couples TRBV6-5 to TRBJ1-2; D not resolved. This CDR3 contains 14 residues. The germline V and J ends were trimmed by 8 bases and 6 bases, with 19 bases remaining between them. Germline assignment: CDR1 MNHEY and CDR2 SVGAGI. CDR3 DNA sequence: TGTGCCAGCGGTTCAGGTGCCTTCCTAAATGGCTACACCTTC. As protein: CASGSGAFLNGYTF.